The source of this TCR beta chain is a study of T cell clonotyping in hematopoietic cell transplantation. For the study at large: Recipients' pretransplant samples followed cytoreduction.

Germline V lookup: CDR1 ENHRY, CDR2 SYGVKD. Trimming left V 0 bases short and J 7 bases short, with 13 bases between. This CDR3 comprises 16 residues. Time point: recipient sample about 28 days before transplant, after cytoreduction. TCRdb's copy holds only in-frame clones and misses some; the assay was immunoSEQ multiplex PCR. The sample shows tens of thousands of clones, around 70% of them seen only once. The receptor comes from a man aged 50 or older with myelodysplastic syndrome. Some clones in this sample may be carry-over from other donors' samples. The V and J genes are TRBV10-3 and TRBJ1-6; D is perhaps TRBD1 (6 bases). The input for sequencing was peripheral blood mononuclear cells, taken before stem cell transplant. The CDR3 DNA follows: TGTGCCATCAGTGAGTCACCGACAGGAAGAAATTCACCCCTCCACTTT. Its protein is CAISESPTGRNSPLHF.